This record looks at one T cell receptor (beta chain) sequence and its context. The antigen remains undetermined. The source of the sample is a study of cytomegalovirus exposure and HLA in healthy donors. Study context: Of approximately 400 genotyped donors, about 80% clustered with self-reported Caucasian donors.

Study-level results: Later analysis identified several of the most significant clusters that appeared linked to common viral pathogens. Researchers catalogued some 160 TCR beta chains as cytomegalovirus-associated.

60 Vbeta and 13 Jbeta primers were used in PCR. The method was immunoSEQ multiplex PCR; TCRdb's version includes in-frame clones alone and lacks a portion of them. The table has around 110,000 clones, about three quarters seen once; the top ten hold about 6%. Germline assignment: CDR1 SGHDT and CDR2 YYEEEE. The CDR3 is 17 amino acids. The V and J ends lost 6 bases and 3 bases respectively, with 24 bases between them. Participants comprised healthy donors of bone marrow. The rearrangement uses TRBV5-6 and TRBJ1-1, with a tentative D call TRBD1 (5 bases). The sequenced sample consisted of PBMCs. This receptor was taken from a woman aged 45 to 65 in good health and CMV-seropositive. CDR3 region: CASIPGKRARGDTEAFF. The CDR3 region has the DNA TGTGCCAGCATTCCGGGCAAAAGGGCCCGGGGGGACACTGAAGCTTTCTTT.